The present T cell receptor (beta chain) was sequenced within a study of CD8 T cells in Susac syndrome. CDR1 and CDR2 (germline): MNHNS, SASEGT. Trimming stripped 0 bases from V and 5 bases from J, with 17 bases between. CDR3 length: 17 amino acids. RNA totalling roughly 0.45 to 1 ug underwent reverse transcription with random hexamers. The CDR3 of TCR beta was amplified by immunoSEQ multiplex PCR across 54 Vbeta and 13 Jbeta. One entry per CDR3 protein, called by TCRdb with MiXCR from the immunoSEQ multiplex PCR reads. The table shows 100,000 to 150,000 distinct CDR3 sequences, with approximately 95% occurring only once. TCR beta from blood CD8+ and CD4+ T cells was sequenced. Treatment-naive patients with stable or active relapsing-remitting disease were the multiple sclerosis controls.

The rearrangement uses TRBV6-1 and TRBJ2-1; a possible D gene is TRBD1 (6 bases). This TCR derives from a human donor with multiple sclerosis. The material sequenced was CD8+ T cells from PBMCs. For the CDR3, the DNA is TGTGCCAGCAGTGAAGCGCTGACAGGTCAACCTAACAATGAGCAGTTCTTC. Translating it yields CASSEALTGQPNNEQFF.